These 28 T cell receptor beta chains share one sample of origin, sequenced in a study of control samples from healthy donors and cancer patients (TCRdb year 2020). The receptor library was made with the immunoSEQ multiplex PCR assay. TCRdb carries this immuneACCESS record with in-frame sequences only. Its versions omit some clonotypes, under half of them owing to an unresolved V gene in the studies checked, with the rest unexplained. The sample has approximately 160,000 clones on record, more than 85% of them singletons. The ten largest clones take up about 0.64% of the sample. Material: blood. These receptors were obtained from a woman in her twenties or thirties in good health.

The chain joins TRBV7-9 to TRBJ2-7, with 7 bases lining up with TRBD1. This CDR3 comprises 15 residues. V was pared by 4 bases and J by 3 bases, with 9 bases of the junction left unmatched. Germline lookup yields CDR1 SEHNR and CDR2 FQNEAQ (reference sequence). CDR3 loop: CASSSGTVLYYEQYF. CDR3 sequence (DNA): TGTGCCAGCAGCTCCGGGACAGTTCTTTACTACGAGCAGTACTTC. Based on the CDR3 plus reference TRBV7-9 and TRBJ2-7, the full variable domain is DTGVSQNPRHKITKRGQNVTFRCDPISEHNRLYWYRQTLGQGPEFLTYFQNEAQLEKSRLLSDRFSAERPKGSFSTLEIQRTEQGDSAMYLCASSSGTVLYYEQYFGPGTRLTVT.

The chain links TRBV14 to TRBJ2-3; 9 bases align to TRBD2. This CDR3 is built from 16 residues. The germline CDR1 and CDR2 sequences are SGHDN and FVKESK. Trimming removed 0 bases from V and 6 bases from J; junction bases left unmatched: 7. CDR3 nucleotides: TGTGCCAGCAGCCAAGAGCGGCTAGCGGGGAGGGATACGCAGTATTTT. This translates into CASSQERLAGRDTQYF.

This clone was counted once. The V and J genes are TRBV29-1 and TRBJ1-2, with a possible D match to TRBD1 (5 bases). The CDR3 runs 13 residues. Trimming removed 1 base at V and 3 bases at J, with 9 bases between. The V gene's germline CDR1 is SQVTM and CDR2 ANQGSEA. CDR3 DNA: TGCAGCGTTGAAGTCCCGGGGCACTATGGCTACACCTTC. Translated: CSVEVPGHYGYTF. The variable domain in full, completed from reference TRBV29-1 and TRBJ1-2, reads SAVISQKPSRDICQRGTSLTIQCQVDSQVTMMFWYRQQPGQSLTLIATANQGSEATYESGFVIDKFPISRPNLTFSTLTVSNMSPEDSSIYLCSVEVPGHYGYTFGSGTRLTVV.

The chain is built from TRBV27 and TRBJ1-4; D may be TRBD1 (6 bases). The V end was cut by 5 bases, the J end by 7 bases, with 14 bases between. CDR3 length: 14 residues. CDR1 MNHEY and CDR2 SMNVEV come from the germline V gene (reference sequence). The CDR3 is CASSPQGRSEKLFF. The CDR3 nucleotides are TGTGCCAGCAGTCCTCAGGGGCGGAGTGAAAAACTGTTTTTT.

V usage is TRBV7-2 and J usage is TRBJ1-1, with D tentatively TRBD1 (6 bases). The CDR3 covers 13 residues. Germline V gives CDR1 SGHTA, CDR2 FQGNSA. Between the trimmed V and J ends, which lost 5 bases and 7 bases, there was a span of 14 bases. CDR3 nucleotides: TGTGCCAGCAGCACAAGGACAGCCCTTGAAGCTTTCTTT. Its protein is CASSTRTALEAFF.

The rearrangement uses TRBV5-6 and TRBJ2-1, with TRBD1 identical over 7 bases. CDR1 and CDR2 (germline): SGHDT, YYEEEE. There are 15 residues in the CDR3. J was trimmed by 7 bases and V by 1 base; bases with no gene match: 8. Here the CDR3 reads CASSLLDRKRNEQFF. CDR3 sequence (DNA): TGTGCCAGCAGCTTGCTGGACAGGAAGAGGAATGAGCAGTTCTTC. Supplemented by reference TRBV5-6 and TRBJ2-1, the full variable domain reads DAGVTQSPTHLIKTRGQQVTLRCSPKSGHDTVSWYQQALGQGPQFIFQYYEEEERQRGNFPDRFSGHQFPNYSSELNVNALLLGDSALYLCASSLLDRKRNEQFFGPGTRLTVL.

This clone was observed once. This chain connects TRBV20-1 to TRBJ2-1; D uncertain. The CDR3 is made up of 14 amino acids. Germline CDR1 and CDR2: DFQATT and SNEGSKA (reference sequence). The V and J ends lost 3 bases and 1 base respectively, with 10 bases between them. CDR3 in amino acids: CSASPRLSYNEQFF. The CDR3 coding sequence is TGCAGTGCTAGTCCCCGACTGTCCTACAATGAGCAGTTCTTC.

The V gene is TRBV5-6, the J gene TRBJ2-3; D is ambiguous. From germline, CDR1 is SGHDT and CDR2 YYEEEE. This CDR3 is built from 13 residues. Trimming left V 4 bases short and J 2 bases short, with 8 bases between. CDR3 residues: CASSLRYTDTQYF. In nucleotides, the CDR3 is TGTGCCAGCAGCCTCCGATACACAGATACGCAGTATTTT.

This clone turned up a few times. The J gene is TRBJ1-6, the V gene TRBV15; 9 bases align to TRBD1. Germline-derived CDR1 and CDR2 are LNHNV and YYDKDF (reference sequence). Trimming removed 0 bases from V and 7 bases from J; junction bases left unmatched: 1. The length of the CDR3 is 15 residues. CDR3 coding DNA: TGTGCCACCAGCAGAGAGGGACAGGGAAATTCACCCCTCCACTTT. This encodes CATSREGQGNSPLHF.

The rearrangement uses TRBV28 and TRBJ1-5; no definite D call. This CDR3 region has 14 residues. The germline V gene has CDR1 MDHEN and CDR2 SYDVKM. The V end was cut by 7 bases, the J end by 11 bases, with 21 bases between. The CDR3 protein is CASTKLGPRRAQHF. CDR3 DNA: TGTGCCAGCACAAAACTCGGGCCGCGTAGGGCCCAGCATTTT. Filled out from reference TRBV28 and TRBJ1-5, the complete variable domain reads DVKVTQSSRYLVKRTGEKVFLECVQDMDHENMFWYRQDPGLGLRLIYFSYDVKMKEKGDIPEGYSVSREKKERFSLILESASTNQTSMYLCASTKLGPRRAQHFGDGTRLSIL.

V gene TRBV5-1 combines with J gene TRBJ1-2; D is possibly TRBD1 (5 bases). The CDR3 sequence is 14 residues long. With 3 bases removed from V and 0 bases from J, the gap between germline ends came to 9 bases. The germline V gene has CDR1 SGHRS and CDR2 YFSETQ. CDR3 region: CASSWGASNYGYTF. The CDR3, as DNA: TGCGCCAGCAGCTGGGGCGCGTCTAACTATGGCTACACCTTC.

A few counts support this clone. This chain uses TRBV6-1 with TRBJ2-7; no definite D call. Germline-derived CDR1 and CDR2 are MNHNS and SASEGT. The CDR3 loop spans 16 amino acids. V lost 3 bases and J 4 bases, leaving 19 bases between the germline ends. The CDR3 is CASSEFPLQDSYEQYF. CDR3 sequence (DNA): TGTGCCAGCAGTGAGTTCCCCCTACAAGATAGTTACGAGCAGTACTTC.

The chain employs TRBV7-3 and TRBJ1-1; no firm D call. The CDR3 has 16 residues. Germline assignment: CDR1 SGHTA and CDR2 FQGTGA. Trimming shortened V by 5 bases and J by 2 bases, and 18 bases separated the two germline ends. CDR3 sequence: CASSLEAGGFNTEAFF. In DNA, the CDR3 is TGTGCCAGCAGCCTAGAAGCCGGTGGTTTCAACACTGAAGCTTTCTTT.

This clone was detected only once. V and J are TRBV6-5 and TRBJ2-7; no firm D call. Trimming pared 8 bases from V and 5 bases from J, leaving 10 bases between. The CDR3 loop spans 11 amino acids. The germline V gene has CDR1 MNHEY and CDR2 SVGAGI. CDR3 protein: CASAGPHEQYF. The CDR3 coding sequence is TGTGCCAGCGCCGGACCGCACGAGCAGTACTTC.

CDR3 nucleotide sequence: TGCAGTGCTAGCTGGGAGACCCAGTACTTC. It translates to CSASWETQYF. The chain has TRBV20-1 and TRBJ2-5, with no clear D. Germline loops: CDR1 DFQATT, CDR2 SNEGSKA (reference sequence). V dropped 3 bases and J dropped 5 bases, with 4 bases sitting between them. The CDR3 is 10 residues long.

In this sample, this clone turned up once. V usage is TRBV2 and J usage is TRBJ2-1, with 11 positions matching TRBD2. The CDR3 has 14 residues. With 6 bases clipped from V and 9 bases from J, the junction kept 7 bases outside the gene matches. The germline CDR1 and CDR2 sequences are SNHLY and FYNNEI. CDR3 region: CASRGTSGSGEQFF. As DNA, the CDR3 is TGTGCCAGCAGGGGGACTAGCGGCTCGGGTGAGCAGTTCTTC.

J is TRBJ2-1 and V is TRBV30, with 9 positions matching TRBD2. With V trimmed by 3 bases and J by 10 bases, 10 bases remained unmatched. The CDR3 contains 14 residues. CDR1 GTSNPN and CDR2 SVGIG come from the germline V gene (reference sequence). CDR3 in amino acids: CAWRGPGGRAEQFF. CDR3 DNA: TGTGCCTGGAGGGGACCGGGCGGGAGGGCCGAGCAGTTCTTC.

The chain combines TRBV28 with TRBJ2-7, with 8 bases identical to TRBD2. The trim removed 4 bases at V and 5 bases at J, leaving 22 bases unmatched. Germline CDR1 and CDR2: MDHEN and SYDVKM. This CDR3 spans 19 amino acids. The CDR3 DNA is TGTGCCAGCAGTTGGGCTAGCGGGTACCTCGGATCCCGCGGCGACGAGCAGTACTTC. Its translation is CASSWASGYLGSRGDEQYF.

This clone has only one observation. The chain joins TRBV9 to TRBJ2-3; 7 bases map to TRBD1. The CDR3 has 13 amino acids. Germline V lookup: CDR1 SGDLS, CDR2 YYNGEE. V shed 2 bases and J 3 bases; nucleotides not matched to a gene: 0. The CDR3 DNA is TGTGCCAGCAGCGTGACAGGGACAGATACGCAGTATTTT. Encoded protein: CASSVTGTDTQYF. The entire variable domain, with the rest obtained from reference TRBV9 and TRBJ2-3, is as follows: DSGVTQTPKHLITATGQRVTLRCSPRSGDLSVYWYQQSLDQGLQFLIQYYNGEERAKGNILERFSAQQFPDLHSELNLSSLELGDSALYFCASSVTGTDTQYFGPGTRLTVL.

The chain recombines TRBV6-1 with TRBJ1-6; tentative D call: TRBD1 (5 bases). V was trimmed by 2 bases and J by 7 bases, leaving 15 bases between them. The CDR3 is made up of 16 amino acids. Germline assignment: CDR1 MNHNS and CDR2 SASEGT. The CDR3 coding sequence is TGTGCCAGCAGTGAAAGGGGATTTCAGCGGAATTCACCCCTCCACTTT. Translation: CASSERGFQRNSPLHF.

CDR3 coding DNA: TGTGCCAGCAGTTTTTTGGGGAGGGAGCTGTTTTTT. It codes for CASSFLGRELFF. V is TRBV28 and J is TRBJ2-2; D gene ambiguous. This CDR3 is built from 12 residues. Germline V gene data show CDR1 as MDHEN and CDR2 as SYDVKM. With 3 bases removed from V and 9 bases from J, the gap between germline ends came to 8 bases.

The rearrangement joins TRBV5-4 to TRBJ2-6; no reliable D call. V dropped 2 bases and J dropped 0 bases, with 6 bases sitting between them. This CDR3 spans 15 amino acids. Germline CDR1 SGHNT, CDR2 YYREEE (reference sequence). In DNA, the CDR3 is TGTGCCAGCAGCTTCATGGGCTCTGGGGCCAACGTCCTGACTTTC. Translated, it gives CASSFMGSGANVLTF.

V usage is TRBV27 and J usage is TRBJ1-4, with 8 nucleotides matching TRBD1. The germline V gene encodes CDR1 MNHEY and CDR2 SMNVEV (reference sequence). The trim removed 6 bases at V and 5 bases at J, leaving 5 bases unmatched. The CDR3 length is 14 residues. The CDR3 sequence: CASRRTGTNEKLFF. In DNA, the CDR3 is TGTGCCAGCAGAAGGACAGGGACAAATGAAAAACTGTTTTTT.

This chain links TRBV10-3 with TRBJ1-4; 7 bases fit TRBD1. This CDR3 has 13 amino acids. CDR1 and CDR2 from the germline V gene are ENHRY and SYGVKD. V lost 6 bases and J lost 7; bases outside the gene matches: 5. In DNA, the CDR3 is TGTGCCATCAGGGGGGACAGTCTTGAAAAACTGTTTTTT. Its translation: CAIRGDSLEKLFF.

The chain has TRBV19 and TRBJ2-3, with a possible D match to TRBD2 (5 bases). Deletions cut 3 bases from V and 0 bases from J, with 10 bases between. CDR1 is LNHDA, CDR2 SQIVND, per germline (reference sequence). CDR3 size: 15 residues. The CDR3 nucleotides read TGTGCCAGTAGTATCCCGGGGTCTAGCACAGATACGCAGTATTTT. Translation gives CASSIPGSSTDTQYF.

The rearrangement joins TRBV12-3 or TRBV12-4 to TRBJ1-1; D is possibly TRBD1 (6 bases). This CDR3 contains 13 residues. The ends were cut back, 6 bases at V and 3 bases at J, with 11 bases in the middle. The CDR3 coding sequence is TGTGCCAGCAGCCTCTCAGGGGACACTGAAGCTTTCTTT. It codes for CASSLSGDTEAFF.

The rearrangement uses TRBV27 and TRBJ1-5, with no clear D. Germline CDR1 reads MNHEY; CDR2 reads SMNVEV (reference sequence). The CDR3 has 15 amino acids. The V gene lost 4 bases and the J gene lost 0 bases, with 10 bases spanning the gap. The CDR3 sequence: CASSSRSYSNQPQHF. As DNA, the CDR3 is TGTGCCAGCAGTTCCCGCAGTTATAGCAATCAGCCCCAGCATTTT.

V and J are TRBV5-4 and TRBJ1-1; 7 bases align to TRBD1. Germline V gene data show CDR1 as SGHNT and CDR2 as YYREEE (reference sequence). The CDR3 is 15 residues long. V dropped 2 bases and J dropped 6; count of bases not matched to a gene: 10. The CDR3 bases are TGTGCCAGCAGCTTCCGGGACAGATTCATTGCTGAAGCTTTCTTT. It specifies CASSFRDRFIAEAFF.